This T cell receptor beta chain was recovered during a study of cytomegalovirus exposure and HLA in healthy donors. This CDR3 is built from 16 residues. Germline V gene sequence: CDR1 LNHDA, CDR2 SQIVND (reference sequence). The J segment lost 7 bases and the V segment lost 6 bases, leaving 15 bases of the junction unmatched. The table came from immunoSEQ multiplex PCR; TCRdb's copy has only in-frame clones and leaves some out. The sample holds under 400,000 clones, roughly 88% seen once. The chain is built from TRBV19 and TRBJ2-4, with 7 positions matching TRBD1. Sequencing was performed on PBMCs. The source is a woman aged 18-30 years in good health and CMV-seronegative. The CDR3 protein is CASSPITGVPRNIQYF. The CDR3 DNA reads as TGTGCCAGTAGCCCGATTACAGGGGTCCCCAGGAACATTCAGTACTTC.